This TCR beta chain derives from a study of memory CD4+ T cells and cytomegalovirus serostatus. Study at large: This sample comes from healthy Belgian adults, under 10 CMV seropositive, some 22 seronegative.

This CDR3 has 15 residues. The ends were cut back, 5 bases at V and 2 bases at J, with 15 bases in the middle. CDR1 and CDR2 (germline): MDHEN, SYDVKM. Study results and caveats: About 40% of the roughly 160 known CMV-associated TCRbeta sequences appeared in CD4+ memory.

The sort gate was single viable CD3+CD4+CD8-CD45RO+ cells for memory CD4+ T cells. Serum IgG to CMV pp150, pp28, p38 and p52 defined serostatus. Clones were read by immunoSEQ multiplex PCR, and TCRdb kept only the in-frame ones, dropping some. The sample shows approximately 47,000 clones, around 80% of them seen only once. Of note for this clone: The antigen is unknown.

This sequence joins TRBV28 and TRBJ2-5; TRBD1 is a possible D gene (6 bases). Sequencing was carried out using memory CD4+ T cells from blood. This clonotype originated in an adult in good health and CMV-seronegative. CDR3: CASSTPGQLQETQYF. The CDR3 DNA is TGTGCCAGCAGTACCCCCGGACAGCTGCAAGAGACCCAGTACTTC.